Below, 27 T cell receptor beta chains from the same sample are listed, as sequenced in a study of blood T cell repertoires in COVID-19. Sequenced by immunoSEQ multiplex PCR; TCRdb stores in-frame clones only, minus some. The data contain hundreds of thousands of clones, about nine tenths of them singletons. Sequencing input: PBMCs or T cells enriched from blood (not recorded which). Receptors were obtained from a woman in her 30s who had recovered from COVID-19.

The V call is TRBV2, the J call TRBJ2-1, with D perhaps TRBD1 (6 bases). Germline CDR1 is SNHLY and CDR2 is FYNNEI. Between the trimmed V and J ends, which lost 8 bases and 4 bases, there was a span of 18 bases. This CDR3 contains 15 residues. The CDR3 here is CASLVLDRNYNEQFF. The CDR3 DNA sequence: TGTGCCAGCCTCGTCCTAGACAGGAATTACAATGAGCAGTTCTTC.

The V gene is TRBV19, the J gene TRBJ1-2, with unresolved D. Deletions cut 3 bases from V and 2 bases from J, with 13 bases between. This CDR3 has 15 amino acids. In germline, CDR1 is LNHDA, CDR2 SQIVND (reference sequence). CDR3 sequence reads: CASSIEGSLNYGYTF. In DNA, the CDR3 is TGTGCCAGTAGTATTGAGGGAAGCTTGAACTATGGCTACACCTTC. Combining the CDR3 with reference TRBV19 and TRBJ1-2 gives the whole variable domain DGGITQSPKYLFRKEGQNVTLSCEQNLNHDAMYWYRQDPGQGLRLIYYSQIVNDFQKGDIAEGYSVSREKKESFPLTVTSAQKNPTAFYLCASSIEGSLNYGYTFGSGTRLTVV.

This clone was recorded only once. The chain links TRBV6-2 or TRBV6-3 to TRBJ1-1; 9 nucleotides align to TRBD1. V dropped 5 bases and J dropped 4; count of bases not matched to a gene: 2. The CDR3 runs to 13 residues. Germline CDR1 reads MNHEY; CDR2 reads SVGEGT. The CDR3 bases are TGTGCCAGCAGTAGACAGGGGGTCACTGAAGCTTTCTTT. It yields the protein CASSRQGVTEAFF.

This clone was detected a few times. The rearrangement links TRBV3-1 (or the pseudogene TRBV3-2) to TRBJ2-3; D is ambiguous. Trimming stripped 3 bases from V and 2 bases from J, with 6 bases between. The length of the CDR3 is 13 residues. Germline V gene data show CDR1 as LGHDT and CDR2 as YNNKEL (reference sequence). The CDR3 coding sequence is TGTGCCAGCAGCCAGGGCAACACAGATACGCAGTATTTT. It encodes CASSQGNTDTQYF.

The chain links TRBV5-4 to TRBJ2-7; TRBD2 might be the D (5 bases). Germline V gene lookup returns CDR1 SGHNT and CDR2 YYREEE (reference sequence). Trimming pared 3 bases from V and 1 base from J, leaving 14 bases between. CDR3 size: 15 residues. CDR3 amino acids: CASSSGGGQSYEQYF. DNA for the CDR3: TGTGCCAGCAGCTCTGGAGGCGGTCAGTCCTACGAGCAGTACTTC.

The V and J genes are TRBV11-3 and TRBJ2-1, with TRBD2 identical over 10 bases. V gave up 6 bases and J gave up 6 bases; unmatched junction bases: 5. Germline V gene lookup returns CDR1 SGHNT and CDR2 YENEEA. The CDR3 length is 14 residues. The CDR3, as DNA: TGTGCCAGCAGTCCTAGCGGGAGTCGCAATGAGCAGTTCTTC. The encoded protein is CASSPSGSRNEQFF.

The rearrangement links TRBV18 to TRBJ2-7, with TRBD1 matching over 7 bases. This CDR3 has 13 amino acids. The V gene end was trimmed by 6 bases and the J gene end by 2 bases; junction bases not matched to a gene: 4. From germline, CDR1 is KGHSH and CDR2 LQKENI. Here the CDR3 reads CASSQGQTYEQYF. The DNA of the CDR3 is TGTGCCAGCTCGCAGGGACAGACCTACGAGCAGTACTTC.

V usage is TRBV19 and J usage is TRBJ1-1; D possibly corresponds to TRBD1 (5 bases). CDR3 length: 16 amino acids. Germline CDR1 and CDR2: LNHDA and SQIVND (reference sequence). Between the trimmed V and J ends, which lost 3 bases and 0 bases, there was a span of 14 bases. The CDR3 DNA sequence: TGTGCCAGTAGTATTGGAGTTGGAGGGGTGAACACTGAAGCTTTCTTT. Protein product: CASSIGVGGVNTEAFF.

This chain links TRBV6-5 with TRBJ1-2; D ambiguous. Trimming shortened V by 0 bases and J by 5 bases, and 16 bases separated the two germline ends. This CDR3 region has 16 residues. The germline V gene encodes CDR1 MNHEY and CDR2 SVGAGI. CDR3 coding DNA: TGTGCCAGCAGTTACTCAGTCCAGGCCCCTATTTATGGCTACACCTTC. Translating gives CASSYSVQAPIYGYTF.

The sample holds one count of this clone. The rearrangement uses TRBV28 and TRBJ2-7; 8 bases are shared with TRBD1. The trim removed 8 bases at V and 3 bases at J, leaving 9 bases unmatched. The CDR3 contains 14 residues. Looked up from germline, CDR1 is MDHEN and CDR2 is SYDVKM. This CDR3 is CASLGRGLGYEQYF. The CDR3 DNA sequence: TGTGCCAGCTTAGGCAGGGGGCTTGGCTACGAGCAGTACTTC.

V is TRBV28 and J is TRBJ1-4; TRBD1 agrees at 7 bases. Germline assignment: CDR1 MDHEN and CDR2 SYDVKM. This CDR3 is built from 16 residues. The V and J ends lost 3 bases and 8 bases, in that order; junction bases with no gene match: 12. CDR3 nucleotides: TGTGCCAGCAGTTTCGCCCCGGGGCAGGGGGAGGAAAAACTGTTTTTT. Its translation: CASSFAPGQGEEKLFF.

The chain joins TRBV15 to TRBJ2-2; D perhaps matches TRBD1 (6 bases). Trimming cost V 1 base and J 2 bases, with 8 bases left between them. Germline V CDR1 and CDR2: LNHNV, YYDKDF (reference sequence). The length of the CDR3 is 15 residues. The CDR3 here is CATSRGGTNTGELFF. Here the CDR3 DNA reads TGTGCCACCAGCAGAGGGGGGACAAACACCGGGGAGCTGTTTTTT.

The V and J genes are TRBV2 and TRBJ1-5, with D perhaps TRBD1 (5 bases). Germline loops: CDR1 SNHLY, CDR2 FYNNEI. The length of the CDR3 is 16 residues. The ends were cut back, 6 bases at V and 1 base at J, with 16 bases in the middle. DNA of the CDR3: TGTGCCAGCAGCGCCTCGTGGGGGGGGAGCAATCAGCCCCAGCATTTT. This codes for CASSASWGGSNQPQHF.

V is TRBV23-1 and J is TRBJ1-5; D is perhaps TRBD1 (5 bases). TRBV23-1 is placed among ORFs of uncertain function. V was pared by 0 bases and J by 6 bases, with 15 bases between. The CDR3 is 16 amino acids. The CDR3, as DNA: TGCGCCAGCAGTCAATCGATACACAGGAAGGTTCAGCCCCAGCATTTT. Its translation is CASSQSIHRKVQPQHF.

The CDR3 DNA reads TGCGCCAGCAGCTTGGAGACAGGGGCCGGGGAGACCCAGTACTTC. Protein: CASSLETGAGETQYF. V is TRBV5-1 and J is TRBJ2-5, with 8 bases matching TRBD1. The germline V gene encodes CDR1 SGHRS and CDR2 YFSETQ. The CDR3 is 15 amino acids. J lost 5 bases, V lost 0 bases, and 6 bases had no gene match. The full variable domain, in which reference TRBV5-1 and TRBJ2-5 provide the parts outside the CDR3, is KAGVTQTPRYLIKTRGQQVTLSCSPISGHRSVSWYQQTPGQGLQFLFEYFSETQRNKGNFPGRFSGRQFSNSRSEMNVSTLELGDSALYLCASSLETGAGETQYFGPGTRLLVL.

Here the CDR3 DNA reads TGTGCCAGCAGGACTATGGGGCTAGCGGTTTACAATGAGCAGTTCTTC. It yields the protein CASRTMGLAVYNEQFF. The chain combines TRBV28 with TRBJ2-1; 7 nucleotides align to TRBD2. Trimming at V came to 6 bases and at J to 4 bases, leaving 12 bases not matched to a gene. The CDR3 loop spans 16 amino acids. Germline CDR1 MDHEN, CDR2 SYDVKM.

The J gene is TRBJ2-1, the V gene TRBV11-1, with TRBD2 identical over 10 bases. Germline V gene data show CDR1 as SGHAT and CDR2 as FQDESV (reference sequence). J was trimmed by 4 bases and V by 0 bases; bases with no gene match: 9. The CDR3 runs to 18 residues. CDR3 protein: CASSLAGPSGSPYNEQFF. CDR3 nucleotides: TGTGCCAGCAGCTTAGCTGGGCCTAGCGGGAGTCCTTACAATGAGCAGTTCTTC.

The V gene is TRBV5-6, the J gene TRBJ1-1, with a weak D call TRBD1 (5 bases). Germline CDR1 is SGHDT and CDR2 is YYEEEE. This CDR3 is built from 12 residues. The ends were cut back, 4 bases at V and 3 bases at J, with 7 bases in the middle. The CDR3 here is CASSLGDTEAFF. CDR3 nucleotide sequence: TGTGCCAGCAGCCTAGGGGACACTGAAGCTTTCTTT.

This clone has only one observation. Other nucleotide sequences from this sample produce the same CDR3. The chain recombines TRBV7-2 with TRBJ1-1, with D possibly matching TRBD1 (5 bases). Germline values: CDR1 SGHTA, CDR2 FQGNSA. The V gene lost 1 base and the J gene lost 0 bases, with 6 bases spanning the gap. The CDR3 has 14 amino acids. The CDR3, as DNA: TGTGCCAGCAGCTTAGGACAGATGAACACTGAAGCTTTCTTT. Its protein product is CASSLGQMNTEAFF. Filled out from reference TRBV7-2 and TRBJ1-1, the complete variable domain reads GAGVSQSPSNKVTEKGKDVELRCDPISGHTALYWYRQSLGQGLEFLIYFQGNSAPDKSGLPSDRFSAERTGGSVSTLTIQRTQQEDSAVYLCASSLGQMNTEAFFGQGTRLTVV.

This chain joins TRBV5-1 and TRBJ1-1; TRBD1 is a possible D gene (5 bases). The ends were cut back, 1 base at V and 1 base at J, with 11 bases in the middle. Germline values: CDR1 SGHRS, CDR2 YFSETQ. CDR3 length: 15 residues. CDR3 amino acids: CASSLRVTENTEAFF. CDR3 nucleotides: TGCGCCAGCAGCTTGAGAGTGACAGAGAACACTGAAGCTTTCTTT.

This chain uses TRBV7-2 with TRBJ2-1; 12 bases line up with TRBD2. The V gene's germline CDR1 is SGHTA and CDR2 FQGNSA. The CDR3 loop spans 16 amino acids. J was trimmed by 10 bases and V by 1 base; bases with no gene match: 8. CDR3 DNA sequence: TGTGCCAGCAGCTTAGATGGAACTAGCGGGAGGCACGAGCAGTTCTTC. Protein: CASSLDGTSGRHEQFF.

V gene TRBV4-1 combines with J gene TRBJ2-2; 9 bases agree with TRBD2. The trim removed 1 base at V and 5 bases at J, leaving 2 bases unmatched. CDR1 MGHRA and CDR2 YSYEKL come from the germline V gene. The CDR3 covers 15 residues. Here the CDR3 DNA reads TGCGCCAGCAGCCAAGTCACTAGCGGGACCGGGGAGCTGTTTTTT. Translated, it gives CASSQVTSGTGELFF.

The chain is built from TRBV4-2 and TRBJ1-5, with a tentative D call TRBD1 (6 bases). The CDR3 sequence is 19 residues long. The germline gives CDR1 LGHNA, CDR2 YNFKEQ. The germline V and J ends were trimmed by 0 bases and 1 base, with 19 bases remaining between them. The DNA of the CDR3 is TGTGCCAGCAGCCAAGATTATCGGGCAGGGGAAGACAGCAATCAGCCCCAGCATTTT. Protein: CASSQDYRAGEDSNQPQHF.

The genes are TRBV28 and TRBJ1-2; D gene uncertain. In germline, CDR1 is MDHEN, CDR2 SYDVKM. The CDR3 is 12 residues long. Trimming stripped 7 bases from V and 3 bases from J, with 9 bases between. In DNA form, the CDR3 reads TGTGCCAGCACGTTGGGCGACTATGGCTACACCTTC. Translating gives CASTLGDYGYTF.

The V call is TRBV13, the J call TRBJ2-3; 8 positions match TRBD2. The CDR3 sequence is 17 residues long. Trimming at V came to 0 bases and at J to 2 bases, leaving 7 bases not matched to a gene. From germline, CDR1 is PRHDT and CDR2 FYEKMQ (reference sequence). The CDR3 spells CASSLGLASGLTDTQYF. The CDR3 DNA sequence: TGTGCCAGCAGCTTAGGCCTGGCTAGCGGGCTCACAGATACGCAGTATTTT.

V is TRBV3-1 (or the pseudogene TRBV3-2) and J is TRBJ2-7; 7 positions match TRBD1. V lost 2 bases and J lost 3; bases outside the gene matches: 13. The CDR3 runs to 17 residues. Per germline, CDR1 LGHDT and CDR2 YNNKEL (reference sequence). The CDR3 nucleotides read TGTGCCAGCAGCCAAAACCCGACAGGGCCGATGAACTACGAGCAGTACTTC. Translating it yields CASSQNPTGPMNYEQYF.

CDR3 nucleotide sequence: TGCAGCGTTGAAGGGAGCACTAGCGGGAGGGCCGAGATAAATGAGCAGTTCTTC. Translation gives CSVEGSTSGRAEINEQFF. The rearrangement uses TRBV29-1 and TRBJ2-1, with 13 bases that match TRBD2. Germline lookup yields CDR1 SQVTM and CDR2 ANQGSEA. The CDR3 sequence is 18 residues long. Trimming at V came to 1 base and at J to 7 bases, leaving 13 bases not matched to a gene.